A single sample gave rise to the 4 T cell receptor beta chains below, sequenced in a study of shared clonotypes between healthy human individuals. The repertoire was sequenced with immunoSEQ multiplex PCR; TCRdb's copy has only in-frame clones and lacks some. Among about 1 million clones, about 74% were seen once, and the ten largest hold about 1.5%. Sample: memory CD4+ T cells sorted from blood. Subset noted: CD45RA-negative fraction. The receptors were gathered from a man aged 18 to 30 in good health.

In its sample, this clone was seen once. The rearrangement links TRBV5-6 to TRBJ1-2; a possible D gene is TRBD1 (5 bases). The V gene lost 3 bases and the J gene lost 7 bases, with 22 bases spanning the gap. Germline V gene data show CDR1 as SGHDT and CDR2 as YYEEEE. This CDR3 is 16 amino acids long. The CDR3 DNA sequence: TGTGCCAGCAGCTCGTGGGGGACCTCCGTCGCTCTTGGCTACACCTTC. Protein product: CASSSWGTSVALGYTF.

The V call is TRBV5-4, the J call TRBJ1-1, with 8 bases that match TRBD1. J lost 2 bases, V lost 4 bases, and 7 bases had no gene match. Germline CDR1 SGHNT, CDR2 YYREEE (reference sequence). The CDR3 consists of 15 residues. The CDR3 reads CASSGKQGANTEAFF. The CDR3 DNA follows: TGTGCCAGCAGCGGTAAGCAGGGGGCCAACACTGAAGCTTTCTTT.

The CDR3 sequence is CASSLVQGEAFF. CDR3 DNA: TGTGCCAGCAGCTTGGTGCAGGGTGAAGCTTTCTTT. V is TRBV5-6 and J is TRBJ1-1, with D perhaps matching TRBD1 (5 bases). The V and J ends lost 0 bases and 7 bases respectively, with 7 bases between them. Per germline, CDR1 SGHDT and CDR2 YYEEEE. CDR3 size: 12 residues.

Ten or more counts support this clone. The chain carries TRBV2 and TRBJ1-1; D remains unclear. The germline CDR1 and CDR2 sequences are SNHLY and FYNNEI. The V end lost 8 bases, the J end lost 5 bases, and 15 bases lay between the germline ends. The CDR3 sequence is 13 residues long. The CDR3 sequence is CASGQATGTEAFF. CDR3 coding DNA: TGTGCCAGCGGTCAGGCCACGGGGACTGAAGCTTTCTTT.